This TCR beta chain stems from a study of T cells in Graves' hyperthyroidism and ophthalmopathy. For the study at large: Pretreatment peripheral blood was obtained at initial diagnosis.

This clonotype was seen many times. Its antigen is currently unknown. Patients aged 18 to 65 had newly diagnosed hyperthyroidism of under 2 months' duration. Uncontrolled infection, other autoimmune disease, pregnancy or lactation led to exclusion. The study, taken as a whole, reports: Researchers found most expanded thyroid clonotypes above 0.001 in blood as well.

From RNA transcripts, TCR beta CDR3 regions were amplified. The primer set for the first-round RT-PCR of the TCR CDR3 was HTBI. One entry per CDR3 protein results from TCRdb running MiXCR on the multiplex PCR reads. The table has approximately 590,000 distinct CDR3 sequences, less than 20% seen once. The sample consisted of blood. This clonotype was obtained from a woman in her thirties with Graves' hyperthyroidism.

The CDR3 here is CSASAGNVGELFF. The DNA of the CDR3 is TGCAGTGCTAGCGCGGGGAACGTCGGGGAGCTGTTTTTT. This chain uses TRBV20-1 with TRBJ2-2, with TRBD2 as a possible D gene (6 bases). V dropped 3 bases and J dropped 7 bases, with 12 bases sitting between them. Germline-derived CDR1 and CDR2 are DFQATT and SNEGSKA (reference sequence). This CDR3 is 13 amino acids long.